The T cell receptor (beta chain) described here comes from a study of blood T cell repertoires in COVID-19. Study overall: Italy, Spain and the United States were the sources of the convalescent and acute COVID-19 samples.

Only in-frame clones appear in the TCRdb table, and some are missing; sequencing was by immunoSEQ multiplex PCR. The table lists about 73,000 clones, 84% of them singletons. The CDR3 spans 14 residues. Germline CDR1 SGDLS, CDR2 YYNGEE. Unmatched junction bases numbered 5, after V lost 4 bases and J lost 2 bases. The chain joins TRBV9 to TRBJ2-5; TRBD1 aligns across 7 bases. Specimen: peripheral blood. The source is a human donor in a cohort sampled during active COVID-19. DNA of the CDR3: TGTGCCAGCAGCTTGCGACAGGGTCAAGAGACCCAGTACTTC. Its translation: CASSLRQGQETQYF.